A single sample is the source of the 25 T cell receptor beta chains below, sequenced in a study of cytomegalovirus exposure and HLA in healthy donors. Primers: 60 Vbeta forward and 13 Jbeta reverse. Here immunoSEQ multiplex PCR was the method, and the copy in TCRdb shows in-frame clones only, minus some. The table has around 120,000 clones, around 84% seen once. Input material: PBMCs. These receptors came from a man in his fifties or sixties in good health and CMV-seronegative.

The DNA for the CDR3 is TGTGCCAGCAGCCGACAGGGGACCGGCTACAATGAGCAGTTCTTC. Translated, it gives CASSRQGTGYNEQFF. This chain connects TRBV7-3 to TRBJ2-1; TRBD1 matches 8 bases. Germline-derived CDR1 and CDR2 are SGHTA and FQGTGA. This CDR3 comprises 15 residues. V shed 5 bases and J 3 bases; nucleotides not matched to a gene: 6. The whole variable domain, filled in from reference TRBV7-3 and TRBJ2-1, reads GAGVSQTPSNKVTEKGKYVELRCDPISGHTALYWYRQSLGQGPEFLIYFQGTGAADDSGLPNDRFFAVRPEGSVSTLKIQRTERGDSAVYLCASSRQGTGYNEQFFGPGTRLTVL.

The chain joins TRBV4-1 to TRBJ2-7, with 10 positions matching TRBD2. CDR3 length: 17 residues. The ends lost 0 bases at V and 2 bases at J; junction bases unmatched: 7. Germline V CDR1 and CDR2: MGHRA, YSYEKL. CDR3 coding DNA: TGCGCCAGCAGCCAAGAGATTAGCGGGGGGCCAACCTACGAGCAGTACTTC. Amino acid sequence: CASSQEISGGPTYEQYF.

The J gene is TRBJ2-5, the V gene TRBV4-1; 12 bases match TRBD2. CDR1 is MGHRA, CDR2 YSYEKL, per germline. CDR3 length: 17 amino acids. J was trimmed by 4 bases and V by 1 base; bases with no gene match: 7. CDR3 sequence reads: CASSQARLAGEGETQYF. The CDR3 nucleotides are TGCGCCAGCAGCCAAGCCCGACTAGCGGGGGAAGGAGAGACCCAGTACTTC.

The V and J genes are TRBV9 and TRBJ1-1, with D tentatively TRBD1 (6 bases). With 1 base removed from V and 3 bases from J, the gap between germline ends came to 13 bases. The germline V gene has CDR1 SGDLS and CDR2 YYNGEE. This CDR3 has 15 amino acids. DNA of the CDR3: TGTGCCAGCAGCGTAACAGGGAATGGGGACACTGAAGCTTTCTTT. It yields the protein CASSVTGNGDTEAFF.

CDR3 in amino acids: CATSRADGMWGNQPQHF. Here the CDR3 DNA reads TGTGCCACCAGCAGAGCTGACGGGATGTGGGGCAATCAGCCCCAGCATTTT. The chain couples TRBV15 to TRBJ1-5, with unresolved D. The CDR3 totals 17 residues. CDR1 is LNHNV, CDR2 YYDKDF, per germline (reference sequence). With 1 base removed from V and 2 bases from J, the gap between germline ends came to 15 bases. Full variable domain (missing parts from reference TRBV15 and TRBJ1-5): DAMVIQNPRYQVTQFGKPVTLSCSQTLNHNVMYWYQQKSSQAPKLLFHYYDKDFNNEADTPDNFQSRRPNTSFCFLDIRSPGLGDTAMYLCATSRADGMWGNQPQHFGDGTRLSIL.

The V and J genes are TRBV10-3 and TRBJ2-3; 9 bases are a match to TRBD2. The V gene end was trimmed by 5 bases and the J gene end by 3 bases; junction bases not matched to a gene: 6. This CDR3 contains 15 residues. CDR1 is ENHRY, CDR2 SYGVKD, per germline. CDR3 DNA sequence: TGTGCCATCAGTCCCGGAGGACTAGCGACAGATACGCAGTATTTT. It specifies CAISPGGLATDTQYF.

V gene TRBV6-5 combines with J gene TRBJ2-7, with D possibly TRBD1 on 5 matching bases. V gave up 0 bases and J gave up 4 bases, with 16 bases separating them. The CDR3 is 16 residues long. Looked up from germline, CDR1 is MNHEY and CDR2 is SVGAGI. The CDR3 loop is CASSYSWVQGTYEQYF. The CDR3 region has the DNA TGTGCCAGCAGTTACTCGTGGGTTCAGGGCACTTACGAGCAGTACTTC.

The count of this clone is one. V is TRBV4-3 and J is TRBJ1-2; 8 bases fit TRBD1. The J segment lost 2 bases and the V segment lost 4 bases, leaving 3 bases of the junction unmatched. The CDR3 spans 14 residues. Germline V gene lookup returns CDR1 LGHNA and CDR2 YSLEER. The DNA for the CDR3 is TGCGCCAGCAGCCGACAGGGGCAAAACTATGGCTACACCTTC. Translating it yields CASSRQGQNYGYTF.

This clone was picked up a small number of times. V usage is TRBV27 and J usage is TRBJ1-5; 7 nucleotides match TRBD1. The germline gives CDR1 MNHEY, CDR2 SMNVEV (reference sequence). The CDR3 sequence is 17 residues long. Losses at the gene ends were 5 bases for V and 4 bases for J; bases not matched to a gene: 14. The CDR3 DNA follows: TGTGCCAGCAGTCCCCACAGGGGCCTCAACGGAAATCAGCCCCAGCATTTT. Amino acids: CASSPHRGLNGNQPQHF.

The chain employs TRBV6-5 and TRBJ1-2; TRBD1 might be the D (6 bases). CDR1 MNHEY and CDR2 SVGAGI come from the germline V gene. V shed 7 bases and J shed 8 bases, with 17 bases lying between them. The CDR3 totals 13 residues. The CDR3 region is CASKKGQIRGYTF. The CDR3 region has the DNA TGTGCCAGCAAAAAGGGACAAATACGGGGCTACACCTTC.

Comments on this clone: Additional DNA sequences in this sample encode the identical CDR3. This chain uses TRBV2 with TRBJ1-6; maybe TRBD1 (6 bases). Germline loops: CDR1 SNHLY, CDR2 FYNNEI. The CDR3 totals 15 residues. V shed 7 bases and J shed 4 bases, with 14 bases lying between them. DNA for the CDR3: TGTGCCAGCATCTCCGAGACAGGATATAATTCACCCCTCCACTTT. Its protein product is CASISETGYNSPLHF.

The chain links TRBV5-6 to TRBJ1-6; tentatively, D is TRBD1 (6 bases). The germline V gene encodes CDR1 SGHDT and CDR2 YYEEEE. Trimming took off 5 bases at V and 9 bases at J, with 15 bases between the two ends. This CDR3 contains 14 residues. In nucleotides, the CDR3 is TGTGCCAGCAGTGAGGGGGGGCTTCGTTCACCCCTCCACTTT. Translation: CASSEGGLRSPLHF.

The chain carries TRBV6-6 and TRBJ1-2; TRBD1 might be the D (5 bases). The CDR3 consists of 14 residues. Germline V gene sequence: CDR1 MNHNY, CDR2 SVGAGI (reference sequence). V was shortened by 6 bases and J by 4 bases, with 15 bases between the two germline ends. The CDR3 DNA follows: TGTGCCAGCAGACAGGCGGGGGGAACCTATGGCTACACCTTC. Translated: CASRQAGGTYGYTF.

The rearrangement uses TRBV5-6 and TRBJ2-1; D may be TRBD1 (5 bases). The CDR3 covers 16 residues. CDR1 is SGHDT, CDR2 YYEEEE, per germline. The ends were cut back, 5 bases at V and 8 bases at J, with 23 bases in the middle. CDR3 region: CASRDRQRWVLDEQFF. The DNA of the CDR3 is TGTGCCAGCAGAGACAGACAGAGGTGGGTGTTGGATGAGCAGTTCTTC.

The CDR3 nucleotides are TGTGCCAGCTCACCTACAGGGAAATTCGAAGCTTTCTTT. Its translation: CASSPTGKFEAFF. The V and J genes are TRBV18 and TRBJ1-1, with D possibly matching TRBD1 (6 bases). V shed 3 bases and J shed 8 bases, with 13 bases lying between them. Germline V gene sequence: CDR1 KGHSH, CDR2 LQKENI. The CDR3 is 13 residues long.

The chain joins TRBV30 to TRBJ1-1, with D uncertain. V lost 2 bases and J lost 2, with 12 bases in between. Germline V CDR1 and CDR2: GTSNPN, SVGIG (reference sequence). The CDR3 has 14 amino acids. Here the CDR3 reads CAWSTFSGNTEAFF. DNA of the CDR3: TGTGCCTGGAGTACATTCTCGGGAAACACTGAAGCTTTCTTT.

A remark on this clone: The sample holds other DNA sequences that translate to the same CDR3. The chain combines TRBV5-1 with TRBJ2-3; D perhaps matches TRBD1 (6 bases). Germline CDR1 and CDR2: SGHRS and YFSETQ. V was clipped by 5 bases and J by 1 base, with 17 bases between them. The length of the CDR3 is 16 residues. The CDR3 nucleotides read TGCGCCAGCAGTCTGCTCCCCAGACAGGGCACAGATACGCAGTATTTT. Residues: CASSLLPRQGTDTQYF.

This chain connects TRBV4-3 to TRBJ2-7; D might be TRBD1 (5 bases). The V and J ends lost 0 bases and 0 bases respectively, with 12 bases between them. Looked up from germline, CDR1 is LGHNA and CDR2 is YSLEER. CDR3 length equals 16 residues. CDR3 region: CASSQDPAGSSYEQYF. For the CDR3, the DNA is TGCGCCAGCAGCCAAGATCCAGCAGGGTCCTCCTACGAGCAGTACTTC.

This sequence joins TRBV19 and TRBJ2-7, with D maybe TRBD2 (6 bases). Germline V gene lookup returns CDR1 LNHDA and CDR2 SQIVND (reference sequence). The CDR3 consists of 13 residues. V lost 4 bases, J lost 6 bases, and 13 bases lay in between. The CDR3 sequence: CASSRDSLGEQYF. In nucleotides, the CDR3 is TGTGCCAGTAGTAGGGACTCCTTAGGCGAGCAGTACTTC.

The genes are TRBV30 and TRBJ1-2; 8 nucleotides line up with TRBD1. CDR3 length equals 14 residues. From germline, CDR1 is GTSNPN and CDR2 SVGIG (reference sequence). Trimming removed 4 bases from V and 6 bases from J; junction bases left unmatched: 10. The CDR3 sequence: CAWIKTGVGHGYTF. The DNA for the CDR3 is TGTGCCTGGATTAAGACAGGGGTTGGGCATGGCTACACCTTC.

The chain uses TRBV19 and TRBJ2-5; 8 bases are shared with TRBD1. The CDR3 length is 15 residues. J lost 4 bases, V lost 3 bases, and 7 bases had no gene match. Per germline, CDR1 LNHDA and CDR2 SQIVND (reference sequence). This CDR3 reads CASSIGVQGGETQYF. The DNA for the CDR3 is TGTGCCAGTAGTATTGGGGTACAGGGGGGAGAGACCCAGTACTTC.

The chain combines TRBV9 with TRBJ2-7; TRBD2 might be the D (5 bases). The CDR3 runs 14 residues. Germline V CDR1 and CDR2: SGDLS, YYNGEE. The V and J ends lost 3 bases and 1 base respectively, with 11 bases between them. In nucleotides, the CDR3 is TGTGCCAGCAGCGCCTGGACGGGATCCTACGAGCAGTACTTC. It is translated as CASSAWTGSYEQYF. The full variable domain, in which reference TRBV9 and TRBJ2-7 provide the parts outside the CDR3, is DSGVTQTPKHLITATGQRVTLRCSPRSGDLSVYWYQQSLDQGLQFLIQYYNGEERAKGNILERFSAQQFPDLHSELNLSSLELGDSALYFCASSAWTGSYEQYFGPGTRLTVT.

The chain carries TRBV7-6 and TRBJ2-7, with 8 bases matching TRBD2. J was trimmed by 0 bases and V by 5 bases; bases with no gene match: 15. CDR3 length equals 18 residues. Germline V CDR1 and CDR2: SGHVS, FNYEAQ. The CDR3 coding sequence is TGTGCCAGCAGCCCGGAGCGGCTAGCGGGCCATAGCTCCTACGAGCAGTACTTC. It is translated as CASSPERLAGHSSYEQYF.

This chain uses TRBV4-3 with TRBJ1-6, with D unclear. CDR1 and CDR2 from the germline V gene are LGHNA and YSLEER. This CDR3 is 16 amino acids long. The ends were cut back, 4 bases at V and 5 bases at J, with 15 bases in the middle. The CDR3 here is CASSLYRRTNNSPLHF. The CDR3 nucleotides read TGCGCCAGCAGCCTTTATCGACGGACTAATAATTCACCCCTCCACTTT.

The rearrangement uses TRBV4-3 and TRBJ1-2; D is possibly TRBD1 (5 bases). The V and J ends lost 0 bases and 0 bases respectively, with 17 bases between them. CDR3 length equals 18 residues. CDR1 is LGHNA and CDR2 is YSLEER in the germline V gene. The CDR3 DNA reads as TGCGCCAGCAGCCAAGATTCGGCAGGGTTTGGTTCTAACTATGGCTACACCTTC. Translated: CASSQDSAGFGSNYGYTF.